Listed below are T cell receptor beta chains from one sample, sequenced in a study of blood T cell repertoires in COVID-19. The table came from immunoSEQ multiplex PCR; TCRdb's copy has only in-frame clones and leaves some out. The table has under 140,000 clones, about 72% seen once; the top ten hold about 8.3%. The sample was peripheral blood. These receptors came from a woman aged 55-75 years with acute or convalescent COVID-19. The CDR3 runs from the conserved cysteine through the conserved F or W. D genes are given only for firm matches. Some rows have no size entry. The others give once, few or many, or a class for an expanded clone.

size	V	D	J	CDR3	DNA
few	TRBV9	TRBD1	TRBJ1-4	CASSVTGQGNEKLFF	TGTGCCAGCAGCGTTACGGGACAGGGAAATGAAAAACTGTTTTTT
-	TRBV7-9	TRBD1	TRBJ2-5	CASSHEGTVQETQYF	TGTGCCAGCAGCCACGAAGGGACAGTCCAAGAGACCCAGTACTTC
-	TRBV19	TRBD1	TRBJ2-7	CASSSGTGYHEQYF	TGTGCCAGTAGTTCCGGGACAGGGTATCACGAGCAGTACTTC
once	TRBV6-5	TRBD1	TRBJ1-1	CASSPDRGDTEAFF	TGTGCCAGCAGTCCCGACAGGGGAGACACTGAAGCTTTCTTT
-	TRBV5-1	TRBD1	TRBJ1-1	CASSSTTGVNTEAFF	TGCGCCAGCAGCAGTACGACAGGGGTGAACACTGAAGCTTTCTTT
-	TRBV11-2	-	TRBJ1-2	CASNPFRSWTNTF	TGTGCCAGCAATCCCTTCCGTTCTTGGACAAACACCTTC
-	TRBV30	-	TRBJ1-2	CAWTKGVPNYGYTF	TGTGCCTGGACAAAAGGGGTTCCTAACTATGGCTACACCTTC
-	TRBV5-1	TRBD2	TRBJ2-6	CATGSGGVSGANVLTF	TGCGCCACCGGTAGCGGGGGGGTTTCTGGGGCCAACGTCCTGACTTTC
once	TRBV24-1	-	TRBJ2-2	CATRSPQANTGELFF	TGTGCCACCAGGAGTCCCCAGGCGAACACCGGGGAGCTGTTTTTT
-	TRBV4-1	-	TRBJ1-5	CASSQGGTSNQPQHF	TGCGCCAGCAGCCAAGGCGGGACGAGCAATCAGCCCCAGCATTTT
-	TRBV19	TRBD1	TRBJ2-2	CASKGTGDSGELFF	TGTGCCAGTAAGGGGACAGGTGATTCCGGGGAGCTGTTTTTT
-	TRBV9	-	TRBJ1-1	CASSVRPTRGEAFF	TGTGCCAGCAGCGTCCGACCAACACGGGGTGAAGCTTTCTTT
-	TRBV5-4	TRBD1	TRBJ1-3	CASSSDRVNSGNTIYF	TGTGCCAGCAGCTCGGACAGGGTTAACTCTGGAAACACCATATATTTT
-	TRBV9	TRBD1	TRBJ1-6	CASSSPRDRSSYNSPLHF	TGTGCCAGCAGCTCCCCCCGGGACAGGAGCTCCTATAATTCACCCCTCCACTTT
few	TRBV5-1	-	TRBJ1-1	CASSLRTGSPTEAFF	TGCGCCAGCAGCTTGCGTACGGGGAGTCCCACTGAAGCTTTCTTT
-	TRBV9	TRBD2	TRBJ2-5	CASSVGLAGGAETQYF	TGTGCCAGCAGCGTAGGACTAGCGGGGGGTGCAGAGACCCAGTACTTC
-	TRBV2	-	TRBJ2-2	CASTDREVSGELFF	TGTGCCAGCACCGACAGGGAGGTGTCCGGGGAGCTGTTTTTT
medium-sized	TRBV5-4	TRBD1	TRBJ2-5	CASSQGTGVRETQYF	TGTGCCAGCAGCCAAGGGACAGGGGTTAGGGAGACCCAGTACTTC
-	TRBV6-2/TRBV6-3	TRBD1	TRBJ1-3	CASSRELQGLYSGNTIYF	TGTGCCAGCAGCCGCGAATTACAGGGGCTATACTCTGGAAACACCATATATTTT
-	TRBV28	TRBD1	TRBJ1-6	CASSQPGQGGNSPLHF	TGTGCCAGCAGTCAACCGGGACAGGGAGGGAATTCACCCCTCCACTTT